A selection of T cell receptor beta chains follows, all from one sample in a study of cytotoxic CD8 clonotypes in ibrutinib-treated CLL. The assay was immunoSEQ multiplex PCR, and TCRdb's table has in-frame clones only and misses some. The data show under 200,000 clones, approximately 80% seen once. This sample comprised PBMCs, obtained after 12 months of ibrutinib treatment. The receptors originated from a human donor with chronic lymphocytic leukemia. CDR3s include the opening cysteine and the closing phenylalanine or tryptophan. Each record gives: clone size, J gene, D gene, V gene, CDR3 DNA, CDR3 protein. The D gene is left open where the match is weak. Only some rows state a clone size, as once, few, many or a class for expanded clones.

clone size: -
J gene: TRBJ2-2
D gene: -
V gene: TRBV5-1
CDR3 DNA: TGCGCCAGCAGCCTCGGGACTTCGAACACCGGGGAGCTGTTTTTT
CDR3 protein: CASSLGTSNTGELFF

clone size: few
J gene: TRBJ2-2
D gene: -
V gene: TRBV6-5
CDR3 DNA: TGTGCCAGCAGTTACGCGAATACCGGGGAGCTGTTTTTT
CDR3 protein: CASSYANTGELFF

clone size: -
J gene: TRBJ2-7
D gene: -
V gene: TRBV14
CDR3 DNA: TGTGCCAGCAGCCAACGTGACCAAGGAGCCTACGAGCAGTACTTC
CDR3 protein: CASSQRDQGAYEQYF

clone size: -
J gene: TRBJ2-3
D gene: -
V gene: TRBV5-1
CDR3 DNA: TGCGCCAGCAGCTTGGGTACGGAGGGCCGGGCAGATACGCAGTATTTT
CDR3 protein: CASSLGTEGRADTQYF

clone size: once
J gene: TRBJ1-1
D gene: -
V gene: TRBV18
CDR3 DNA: TGTGCCAGCTCGATGGACGGGAGTATGAACACTGAAGCTTTCTTT
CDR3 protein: CASSMDGSMNTEAFF

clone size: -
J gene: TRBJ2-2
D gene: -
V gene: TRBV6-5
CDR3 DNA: TGTGCCAGCAGTTACGAAGGCACCGGGGAGCTGTTTTTT
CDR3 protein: CASSYEGTGELFF

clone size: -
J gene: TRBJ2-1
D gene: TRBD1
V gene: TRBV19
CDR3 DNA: TGTGCCAGTATGGCCGGGACAGGGACGCATGAGCAGTTCTTC
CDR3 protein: CASMAGTGTHEQFF

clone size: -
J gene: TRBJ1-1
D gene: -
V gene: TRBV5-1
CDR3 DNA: TGCGCCAGCAGCCGGGGACTGGAGAACACTGAAGCTTTCTTT
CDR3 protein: CASSRGLENTEAFF

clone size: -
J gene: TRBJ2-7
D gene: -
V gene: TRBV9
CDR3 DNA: TGTGCCAGCAGCGTAAGGGGGGAGAGCTCCTACGAGCAGTACTTC
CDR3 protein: CASSVRGESSYEQYF

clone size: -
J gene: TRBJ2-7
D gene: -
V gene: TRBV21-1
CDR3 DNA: TGTGCCAGCAGCCCCGGGGGAAAGTCTCCCTACGAGCAGTACTTC
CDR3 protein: CASSPGGKSPYEQYF

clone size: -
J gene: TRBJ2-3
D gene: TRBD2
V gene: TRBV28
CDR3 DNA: TGTGCCAGCAGTTCCTATAGCGGGTGGAGCACAGATACGCAGTATTTT
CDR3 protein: CASSSYSGWSTDTQYF

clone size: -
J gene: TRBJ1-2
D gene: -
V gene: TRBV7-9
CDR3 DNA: TGTGCCAGCAGCTTAGCGCCAGGGCCCAATCGTGGCTACACCTTC
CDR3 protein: CASSLAPGPNRGYTF

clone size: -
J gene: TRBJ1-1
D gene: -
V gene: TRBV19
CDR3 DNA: TGTGCCAGTAGTATCTTGGGGACTGAAGCTTTCTTT
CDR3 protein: CASSILGTEAFF

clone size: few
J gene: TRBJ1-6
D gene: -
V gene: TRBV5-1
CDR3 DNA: TGCGCCAGCAGCCTTAATAATTCACCCCTCCACTTT
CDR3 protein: CASSLNNSPLHF

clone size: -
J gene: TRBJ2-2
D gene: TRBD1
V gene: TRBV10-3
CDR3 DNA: TGTGCCATCATGGACCCGGGACAGAGGACCGGGGAGCTGTTTTTT
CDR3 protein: CAIMDPGQRTGELFF

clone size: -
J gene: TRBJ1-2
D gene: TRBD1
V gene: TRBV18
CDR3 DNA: TGTGCCAGCTCACCATCGGGGACAGGGAGCTATGGCTACACCTTC
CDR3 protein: CASSPSGTGSYGYTF

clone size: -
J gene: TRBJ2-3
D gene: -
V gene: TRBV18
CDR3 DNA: TGTGCCAGCTCACCAGGAGGCACAGATACGCAGTATTTT
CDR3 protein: CASSPGGTDTQYF

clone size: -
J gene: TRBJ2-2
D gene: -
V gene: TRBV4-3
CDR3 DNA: TGCGCCAGCAGCCTCGGGGCCACCGGGGAGCTGTTTTTT
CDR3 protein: CASSLGATGELFF

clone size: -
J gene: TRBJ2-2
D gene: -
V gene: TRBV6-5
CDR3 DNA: TGTGCCAGCAGACCGGCCGGGGCCACCGGGGAGCTGTTTTTT
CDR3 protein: CASRPAGATGELFF

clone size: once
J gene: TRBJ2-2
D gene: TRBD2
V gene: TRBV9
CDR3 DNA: TGTGCCAGCAGCCCCCGCGGAGCGGGAGAGGCCGGGGAGCTGTTTTTT
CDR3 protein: CASSPRGAGEAGELFF

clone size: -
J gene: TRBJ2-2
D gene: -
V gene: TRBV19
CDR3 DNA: TGTGCCAGTAGTATGGTAGGGGTTAACACCGGGGAGCTGTTTTTT
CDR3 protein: CASSMVGVNTGELFF

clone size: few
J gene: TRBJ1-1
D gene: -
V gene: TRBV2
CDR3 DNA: TGTGCCAGCAGGGTAGCACGGACAGCGAACACTGAAGCTTTCTTT
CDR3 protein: CASRVARTANTEAFF

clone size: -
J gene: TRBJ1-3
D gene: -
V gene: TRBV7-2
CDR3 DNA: TGTGCCAGCCTCGCTTGGGGCAGCCCAAGCCCTGGAAACACCATATATTTT
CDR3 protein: CASLAWGSPSPGNTIYF

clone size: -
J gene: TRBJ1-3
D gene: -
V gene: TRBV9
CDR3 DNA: TGTGCCAGCAGCGTAGGGTGGGACGGAAACACCATATATTTT
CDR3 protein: CASSVGWDGNTIYF

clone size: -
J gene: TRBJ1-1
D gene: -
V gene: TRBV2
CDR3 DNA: TGTGCCAGCAGTGCGGGAGGCGGGGAAGGGCCTGAAGCTTTCTTT
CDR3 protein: CASSAGGGEGPEAFF

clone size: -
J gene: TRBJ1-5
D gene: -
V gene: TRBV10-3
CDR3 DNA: TGTGCCATCAGTGAGGGAGATCAGCCCCAGCATTTT
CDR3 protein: CAISEGDQPQHF

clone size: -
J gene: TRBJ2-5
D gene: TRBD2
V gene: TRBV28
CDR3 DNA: TGTGCCAGCAGTTCTTTCTCCGGGCCCGGGGGGGAGACCCAGTACTTC
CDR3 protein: CASSSFSGPGGETQYF

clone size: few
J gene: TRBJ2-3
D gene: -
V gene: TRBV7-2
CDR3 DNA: TGTGCCAGCAGCAGAGGCGCCACAGATACGCAGTATTTT
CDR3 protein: CASSRGATDTQYF

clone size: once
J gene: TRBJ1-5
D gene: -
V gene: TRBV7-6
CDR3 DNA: TGTGCCAGCAGCTTAGGTGAAAATCAGCCCCAGCATTTT
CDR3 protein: CASSLGENQPQHF

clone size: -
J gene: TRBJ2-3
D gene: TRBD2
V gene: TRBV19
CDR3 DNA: TGTGCCAGTAGTATTGGAAGGACTAGTGGCACAGATACGCAGTATTTT
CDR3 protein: CASSIGRTSGTDTQYF

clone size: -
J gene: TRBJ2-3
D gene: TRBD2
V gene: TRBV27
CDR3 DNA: TGTGCCAGCAGTCTCCTAGGGACTAGCGGCACAGATACGCAGTATTTT
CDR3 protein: CASSLLGTSGTDTQYF

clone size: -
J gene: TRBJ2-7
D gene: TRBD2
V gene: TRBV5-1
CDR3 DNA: TGCGCCAGCAGCTTGGAGGCTAGCGGGGTAGGGCAGTACTTC
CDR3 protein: CASSLEASGVGQYF